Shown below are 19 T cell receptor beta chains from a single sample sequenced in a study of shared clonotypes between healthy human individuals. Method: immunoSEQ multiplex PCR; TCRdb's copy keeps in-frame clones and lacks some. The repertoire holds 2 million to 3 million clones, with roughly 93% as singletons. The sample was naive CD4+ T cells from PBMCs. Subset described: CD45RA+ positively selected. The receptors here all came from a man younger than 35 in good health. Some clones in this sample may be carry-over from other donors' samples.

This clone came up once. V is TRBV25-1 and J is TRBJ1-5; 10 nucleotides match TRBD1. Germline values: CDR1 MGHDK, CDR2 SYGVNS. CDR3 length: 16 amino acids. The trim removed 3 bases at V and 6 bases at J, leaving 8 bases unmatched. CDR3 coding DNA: TGTGCCAGCAGTGATGGTCGACAGGGGGCCAGTCAGCCCCAGCATTTT. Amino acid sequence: CASSDGRQGASQPQHF. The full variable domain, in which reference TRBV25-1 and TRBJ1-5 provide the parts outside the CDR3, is EADIYQTPRYLVIGTGKKITLECSQTMGHDKMYWYQQDPGMELHLIHYSYGVNSTEKGDLSSESTVSRIRTEHFPLTLESARPSHTSQYLCASSDGRQGASQPQHFGDGTRLSIL.

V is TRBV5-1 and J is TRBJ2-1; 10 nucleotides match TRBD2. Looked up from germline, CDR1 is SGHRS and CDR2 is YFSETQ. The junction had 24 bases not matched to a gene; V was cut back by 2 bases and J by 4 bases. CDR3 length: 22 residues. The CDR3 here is CASSFSWASSGSWVLGYNEQFF. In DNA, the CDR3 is TGCGCCAGCAGCTTTTCTTGGGCTTCTAGCGGGAGTTGGGTTCTCGGGTACAATGAGCAGTTCTTC. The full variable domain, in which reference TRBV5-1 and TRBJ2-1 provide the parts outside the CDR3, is KAGVTQTPRYLIKTRGQQVTLSCSPISGHRSVSWYQQTPGQGLQFLFEYFSETQRNKGNFPGRFSGRQFSNSRSEMNVSTLELGDSALYLCASSFSWASSGSWVLGYNEQFFGPGTRLTVL.

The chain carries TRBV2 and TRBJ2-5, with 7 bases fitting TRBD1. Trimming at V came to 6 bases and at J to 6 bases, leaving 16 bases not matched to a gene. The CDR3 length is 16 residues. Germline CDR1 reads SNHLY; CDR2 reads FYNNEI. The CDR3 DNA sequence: TGTGCCAGCAGCGCCGCCCGGACAGGCGAGATGAAGACCCAGTACTTC. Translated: CASSAARTGEMKTQYF.

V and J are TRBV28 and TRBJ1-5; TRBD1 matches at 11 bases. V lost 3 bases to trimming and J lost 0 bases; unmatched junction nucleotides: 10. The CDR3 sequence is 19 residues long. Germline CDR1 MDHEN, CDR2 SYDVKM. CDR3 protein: CASSFAGDRGFYSNQPQHF. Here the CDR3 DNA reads TGTGCCAGCAGTTTTGCCGGGGACAGGGGGTTTTATAGCAATCAGCCCCAGCATTTT. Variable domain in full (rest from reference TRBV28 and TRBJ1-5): DVKVTQSSRYLVKRTGEKVFLECVQDMDHENMFWYRQDPGLGLRLIYFSYDVKMKEKGDIPEGYSVSREKKERFSLILESASTNQTSMYLCASSFAGDRGFYSNQPQHFGDGTRLSIL.

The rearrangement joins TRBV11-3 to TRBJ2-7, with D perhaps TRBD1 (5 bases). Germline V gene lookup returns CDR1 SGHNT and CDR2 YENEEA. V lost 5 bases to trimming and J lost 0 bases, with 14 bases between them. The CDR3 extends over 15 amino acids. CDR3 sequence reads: CASSPWVGDSYEQYF. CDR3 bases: TGTGCCAGCAGCCCATGGGTAGGGGACTCCTACGAGCAGTACTTC.

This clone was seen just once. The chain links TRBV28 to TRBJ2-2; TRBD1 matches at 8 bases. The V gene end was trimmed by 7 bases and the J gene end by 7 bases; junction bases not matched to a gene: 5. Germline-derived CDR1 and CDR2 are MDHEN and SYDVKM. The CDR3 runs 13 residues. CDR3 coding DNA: TGTGCCAGCACAGGGGGCAAGGACGGGGAGCTGTTTTTT. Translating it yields CASTGGKDGELFF.

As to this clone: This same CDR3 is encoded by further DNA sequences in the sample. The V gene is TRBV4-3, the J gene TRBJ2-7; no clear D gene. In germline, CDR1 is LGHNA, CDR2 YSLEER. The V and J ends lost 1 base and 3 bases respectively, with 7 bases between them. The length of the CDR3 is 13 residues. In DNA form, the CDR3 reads TGCGCCAGCAGCCAAGTGTTGGGCTACGAGCAGTACTTC. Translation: CASSQVLGYEQYF.

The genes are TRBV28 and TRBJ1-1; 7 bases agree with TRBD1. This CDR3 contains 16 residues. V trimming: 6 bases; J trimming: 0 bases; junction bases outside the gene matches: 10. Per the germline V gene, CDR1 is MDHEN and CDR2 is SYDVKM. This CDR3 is CASSPRAGQMNTEAFF. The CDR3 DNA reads TGTGCCAGCAGCCCTAGAGCGGGACAGATGAACACTGAAGCTTTCTTT.

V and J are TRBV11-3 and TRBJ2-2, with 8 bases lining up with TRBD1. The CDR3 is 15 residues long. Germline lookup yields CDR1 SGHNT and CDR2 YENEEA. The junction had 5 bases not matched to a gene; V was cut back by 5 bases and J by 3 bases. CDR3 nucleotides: TGTGCCAGCAGCCCCCAGACAGGGGACACCGGGGAGCTGTTTTTT. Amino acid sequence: CASSPQTGDTGELFF.

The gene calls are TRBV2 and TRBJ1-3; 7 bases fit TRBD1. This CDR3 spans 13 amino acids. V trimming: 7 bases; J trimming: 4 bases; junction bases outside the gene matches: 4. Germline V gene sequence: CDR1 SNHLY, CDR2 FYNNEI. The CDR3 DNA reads TGTGCCAGCACAGGGACAGCCGGAAACACCATATATTTT. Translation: CASTGTAGNTIYF. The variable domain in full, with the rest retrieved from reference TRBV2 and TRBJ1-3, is EPEVTQTPSHQVTQMGQEVILRCVPISNHLYFYWYRQILGQKVEFLVSFYNNEISEKSEIFDDQFSVERPDGSNFTLKIRSTKLEDSAMYFCASTGTAGNTIYFGEGSWLTVV.

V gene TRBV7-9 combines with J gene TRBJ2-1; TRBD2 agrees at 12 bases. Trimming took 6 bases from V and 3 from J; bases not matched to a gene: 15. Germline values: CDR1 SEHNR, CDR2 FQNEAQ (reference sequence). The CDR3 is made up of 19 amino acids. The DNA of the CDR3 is TGTGCCAGCAGACCTACTAGCGGGAGGAGAGTAGCAGTCTACAATGAGCAGTTCTTC. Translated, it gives CASRPTSGRRVAVYNEQFF.

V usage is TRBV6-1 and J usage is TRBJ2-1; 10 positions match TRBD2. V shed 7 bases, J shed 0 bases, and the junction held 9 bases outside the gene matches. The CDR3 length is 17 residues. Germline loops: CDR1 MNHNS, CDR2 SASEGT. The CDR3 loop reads CASTQASGSFSYNEQFF. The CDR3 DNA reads TGTGCCAGCACTCAAGCTAGCGGGAGTTTCTCCTACAATGAGCAGTTCTTC.

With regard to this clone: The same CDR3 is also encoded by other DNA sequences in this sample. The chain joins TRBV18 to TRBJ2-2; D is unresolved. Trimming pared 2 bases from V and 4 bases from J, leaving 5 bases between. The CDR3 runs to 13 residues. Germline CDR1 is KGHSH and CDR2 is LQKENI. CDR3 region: CASSPTSTGELFF. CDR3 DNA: TGTGCCAGCTCACCAACCTCCACCGGGGAGCTGTTTTTT.

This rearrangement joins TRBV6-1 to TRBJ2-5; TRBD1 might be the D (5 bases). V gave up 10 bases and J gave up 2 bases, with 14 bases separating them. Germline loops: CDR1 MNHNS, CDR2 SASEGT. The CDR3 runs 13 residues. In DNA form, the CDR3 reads TGTGCCACCAATTTTGGGGCACAAGAGACCCAGTACTTC. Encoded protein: CATNFGAQETQYF.

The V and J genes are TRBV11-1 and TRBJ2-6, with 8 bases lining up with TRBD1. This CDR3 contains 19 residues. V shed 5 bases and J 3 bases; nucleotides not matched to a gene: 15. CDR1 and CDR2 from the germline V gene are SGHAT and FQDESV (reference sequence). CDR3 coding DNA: TGTGCCAGCAGCCTCCCCATCGGACAGGGTGGTAGTGGGGCCAACGTCCTGACTTTC. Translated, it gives CASSLPIGQGGSGANVLTF.

The CDR3 bases are TGTGCCAGCAGCCTTAGGGCTAGCGGGGGTTCCACAGATACGCAGTATTTT. This codes for CASSLRASGGSTDTQYF. This chain connects TRBV7-3 to TRBJ2-3; 10 positions match TRBD2. Losses at the gene ends were 5 bases for V and 2 bases for J; bases not matched to a gene: 10. The CDR3 contains 17 residues. The germline V gene encodes CDR1 SGHTA and CDR2 FQGTGA.

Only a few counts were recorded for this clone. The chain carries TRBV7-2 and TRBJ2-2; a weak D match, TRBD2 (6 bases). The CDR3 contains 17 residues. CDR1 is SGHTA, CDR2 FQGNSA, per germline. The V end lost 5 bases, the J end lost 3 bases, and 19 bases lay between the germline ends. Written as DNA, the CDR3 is TGTGCCAGCAGCACGAGCTACCGCGGGGTGGACACCGGGGAGCTGTTTTTT. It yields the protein CASSTSYRGVDTGELFF.

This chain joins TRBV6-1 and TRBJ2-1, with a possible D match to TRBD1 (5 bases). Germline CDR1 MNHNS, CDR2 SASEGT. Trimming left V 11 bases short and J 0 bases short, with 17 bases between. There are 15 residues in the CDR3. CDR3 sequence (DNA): TGTGCCGGGAAATCGACAGCATACTCCTACAATGAGCAGTTCTTC. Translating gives CAGKSTAYSYNEQFF.

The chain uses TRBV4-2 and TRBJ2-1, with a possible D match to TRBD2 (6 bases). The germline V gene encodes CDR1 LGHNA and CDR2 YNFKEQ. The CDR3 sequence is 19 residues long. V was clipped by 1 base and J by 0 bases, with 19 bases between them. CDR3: CASSQVPAVAVSSYNEQFF. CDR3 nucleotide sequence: TGTGCCAGCAGCCAAGTCCCGGCTGTAGCGGTAAGCTCCTACAATGAGCAGTTCTTC.